The 20 T cell receptor beta chains reported below all come from one sample, sequenced in a study of T cell responses to AZD1222 COVID-19 vaccine. Clones were sequenced by immunoSEQ multiplex PCR, and TCRdb holds only the in-frame ones, with some missing. Counted here are 95,000 to 100,000 clones, approximately 86% occurring once; the ten biggest clones make up 1.4%. Specimen: peripheral blood, collected on day 0 of AZD1222 vaccination. Source of these receptors: an adult in good health.

The chain combines TRBV19 with TRBJ1-5; 7 nucleotides align to TRBD1. With V trimmed by 4 bases and J by 4 bases, 4 bases remained unmatched. The CDR3 runs 14 residues. CDR1 is LNHDA and CDR2 is SQIVND in the germline V gene (reference sequence). This CDR3 is CASSTRTGNQPQHF. The DNA of the CDR3 is TGTGCCAGTAGTACGAGGACAGGTAATCAGCCCCAGCATTTT. The full variable domain, in which reference TRBV19 and TRBJ1-5 provide the parts outside the CDR3, is DGGITQSPKYLFRKEGQNVTLSCEQNLNHDAMYWYRQDPGQGLRLIYYSQIVNDFQKGDIAEGYSVSREKKESFPLTVTSAQKNPTAFYLCASSTRTGNQPQHFGDGTRLSIL.

The V and J genes are TRBV28 and TRBJ2-1; 8 bases agree with TRBD1. Germline V lookup: CDR1 MDHEN, CDR2 SYDVKM. V was pared by 6 bases and J by 7 bases, with 11 bases of the junction left unmatched. The CDR3 runs 15 residues. In nucleotides, the CDR3 is TGTGCCAGCAGACTCTTCGGACAGGGTGAGAATGAGCAGTTCTTC. Translated: CASRLFGQGENEQFF.

The CDR3 loop is CAWSEEGGIQYF. CDR3 DNA: TGTGCCTGGAGTGAGGAGGGGGGGATTCAGTACTTC. The chain links TRBV30 to TRBJ2-4; tentatively, D is TRBD2 (7 bases). Deletions cut 1 base from V and 10 bases from J, with 11 bases between. The CDR3 consists of 12 residues. Looked up from germline, CDR1 is GTSNPN and CDR2 is SVGIG (reference sequence).

This clone was seen only a few times. The chain couples TRBV3-1 (or the pseudogene TRBV3-2) to TRBJ2-7; 10 nucleotides align to TRBD2. V was pared by 2 bases and J by 5 bases, with 6 bases of the junction left unmatched. Germline V gene data show CDR1 as LGHDT and CDR2 as YNNKEL (reference sequence). The CDR3 covers 15 residues. This chain's CDR3 is CASSQSGRAVHEQYF. As DNA, the CDR3 is TGTGCCAGCAGCCAAAGCGGGAGGGCCGTTCACGAGCAGTACTTC.

The chain links TRBV20-1 to TRBJ1-5; D perhaps matches TRBD1 (6 bases). The V end was cut by 6 bases, the J end by 13 bases, with 16 bases between. The CDR3 loop spans 11 amino acids. Per the germline V gene, CDR1 is DFQATT and CDR2 is SNEGSKA (reference sequence). DNA for the CDR3: TGCAGTGCGAGGGAGGCAGGGACACAGCATTTT. Protein: CSAREAGTQHF.

The chain links TRBV5-1 to TRBJ2-1, with TRBD2 as a possible D gene (6 bases). CDR3 length equals 14 residues. CDR1 and CDR2 (germline): SGHRS, YFSETQ. V gave up 7 bases and J gave up 2 bases, with 13 bases separating them. The CDR3 bases are TGCGCCAGCCGTTCGGAGGGGACCTACAATGAGCAGTTCTTC. Translating it yields CASRSEGTYNEQFF.

This clone was found once. This rearrangement joins TRBV27 to TRBJ1-2; the D gene is possibly TRBD1 (5 bases). The CDR3 has 15 residues. V lost 2 bases and J 3 bases, leaving 13 bases between the germline ends. Germline values: CDR1 MNHEY, CDR2 SMNVEV (reference sequence). This CDR3 reads CASSLGDPSYYGYTF. The CDR3 DNA reads as TGTGCCAGCAGTTTAGGGGACCCTTCATACTATGGCTACACCTTC.

The V gene is TRBV6-2 or TRBV6-3, the J gene TRBJ2-7; 9 positions match TRBD1. The CDR3 is 14 amino acids. Germline CDR1 is MNHEY and CDR2 is SVGEGT. With V trimmed by 6 bases and J by 4 bases, 7 bases remained unmatched. CDR3 DNA sequence: TGTGCCAGCAGCCCCGGGACAGGGCGGTACGAGCAGTACTTC. Its protein product is CASSPGTGRYEQYF.

The J gene is TRBJ1-1, the V gene TRBV18; D is possibly TRBD1 (5 bases). V was trimmed by 4 bases and J by 0 bases, leaving 15 bases between them. The CDR3 runs 16 residues. Germline loops: CDR1 KGHSH, CDR2 LQKENI. Written as DNA, the CDR3 is TGTGCCAGCTCACTAACCGGGGCCACATTGAACACTGAAGCTTTCTTT. Translation gives CASSLTGATLNTEAFF. The entire variable domain, with the rest obtained from reference TRBV18 and TRBJ1-1, is as follows: NAGVMQNPRHLVRRRGQEARLRCSPMKGHSHVYWYRQLPEEGLKFMVYLQKENIIDESGMPKERFSAEFPKEGPSILRIQQVVRGDSAAYFCASSLTGATLNTEAFFGQGTRLTVV.

The chain is built from TRBV11-2 and TRBJ2-7, with TRBD1 identical over 7 bases. The V gene's germline CDR1 is SGHAT and CDR2 FQNNGV. The CDR3 is 15 amino acids. V dropped 5 bases and J dropped 4; count of bases not matched to a gene: 11. In DNA form, the CDR3 reads TGTGCCAGCAGCCCCCAGTCCGGGACAGATTACGAGCAGTACTTC. Its translation is CASSPQSGTDYEQYF.

The rearrangement joins TRBV7-2 to TRBJ1-2; possibly TRBD1 for D (6 bases). Germline CDR1 SGHTA, CDR2 FQGNSA. V was pared by 5 bases and J by 6 bases, with 19 bases between. The CDR3 totals 15 residues. The CDR3 loop is CASSTQKGGVDGYTF. In nucleotides, the CDR3 is TGTGCCAGCAGCACCCAGAAGGGGGGCGTGGATGGCTACACCTTC.

The chain carries TRBV28 and TRBJ1-2; 9 positions match TRBD1. V trimming: 6 bases; J trimming: 8 bases; junction bases outside the gene matches: 4. CDR1 and CDR2 (germline): MDHEN, SYDVKM. There are 12 residues in the CDR3. CDR3 in DNA: TGTGCCAGCAGACAGGGGGCGGAAGGCTACACCTTC. It specifies CASRQGAEGYTF.

The chain links TRBV4-2 to TRBJ2-1; 13 nucleotides align to TRBD2. V trimming: 3 bases; J trimming: 6 bases; junction bases outside the gene matches: 8. This CDR3 comprises 17 residues. Per the germline V gene, CDR1 is LGHNA and CDR2 is YNFKEQ. The CDR3 loop is CASSQTGTSGNVNEQFF. CDR3 bases: TGTGCCAGCAGCCAGACTGGGACTAGCGGGAACGTCAATGAGCAGTTCTTC.

The chain recombines TRBV19 with TRBJ1-2; 9 bases fit TRBD1. The CDR3 is 15 residues long. CDR1 and CDR2 (germline): LNHDA, SQIVND (reference sequence). Unmatched junction bases numbered 6, after V lost 7 bases and J lost 0 bases. CDR3 protein: CASNIQGAANYGYTF. Here the CDR3 DNA reads TGTGCCAGTAACATACAGGGGGCTGCTAACTATGGCTACACCTTC.

The chain couples TRBV28 to TRBJ2-1, with 11 bases fitting TRBD1. This CDR3 region has 14 residues. Per germline, CDR1 MDHEN and CDR2 SYDVKM. After removal of 6 bases from V and 11 bases from J, the junction contained 9 bases not matched to a gene. CDR3 sequence: CASSPRTGGRKQFF. The CDR3 DNA sequence: TGTGCCAGCAGCCCACGGACAGGGGGCCGTAAGCAGTTCTTC. Together with reference TRBV28 and TRBJ2-1, the CDR3 gives the full variable domain: DVKVTQSSRYLVKRTGEKVFLECVQDMDHENMFWYRQDPGLGLRLIYFSYDVKMKEKGDIPEGYSVSREKKERFSLILESASTNQTSMYLCASSPRTGGRKQFFGPGTRLTVL.

The rearrangement uses TRBV7-2 and TRBJ2-1; possibly TRBD2 for D (5 bases). Germline CDR1 and CDR2: SGHTA and FQGNSA. The V end was cut by 5 bases, the J end by 11 bases, with 13 bases between. The CDR3 totals 12 residues. CDR3 loop: CASSRAGIQQFF. The CDR3, as DNA: TGTGCCAGCAGCCGAGCCGGGATTCAGCAGTTCTTC.

The genes are TRBV7-2 and TRBJ2-1, with 11 bases fitting TRBD2. CDR1 SGHTA and CDR2 FQGNSA come from the germline V gene. V trimming: 2 bases; J trimming: 9 bases; junction bases outside the gene matches: 3. The CDR3 covers 14 residues. CDR3 protein: CASSLTSGSVEQFF. The CDR3 DNA sequence: TGTGCCAGCAGCTTAACTAGCGGGAGTGTTGAGCAGTTCTTC.

The V and J genes are TRBV19 and TRBJ1-2; D is ambiguous. V shed 3 bases and J shed 8 bases, with 13 bases lying between them. CDR1 is LNHDA, CDR2 SQIVND, per germline (reference sequence). There are 13 residues in the CDR3. Here the CDR3 DNA reads TGTGCCAGTAGTATTACACCTGATGCGGGCTACACCTTC. Translating gives CASSITPDAGYTF.

This chain connects TRBV28 to TRBJ1-5; the D is unclear. From germline, CDR1 is MDHEN and CDR2 SYDVKM. This CDR3 has 14 residues. V gave up 6 bases and J gave up 7 bases, with 16 bases separating them. CDR3 sequence: CASRFREYGQPQHF. The CDR3 region has the DNA TGTGCCAGCAGATTTAGGGAATATGGCCAGCCCCAGCATTTT.

The chain uses TRBV6-5 and TRBJ2-7, with TRBD2 as a possible D gene (6 bases). This CDR3 has 15 amino acids. CDR1 MNHEY and CDR2 SVGAGI come from the germline V gene. V was trimmed by 0 bases and J by 4 bases, leaving 13 bases between them. CDR3 loop: CASSYSSGGVYEQYF. The DNA for the CDR3 is TGTGCCAGCAGTTACTCTAGCGGTGGTGTATACGAGCAGTACTTC.